The clone carrying this TCR beta chain was recorded a few times. The antigen is not known. The TCRbeta library was prepared with unique molecular identifiers. MiXCR, applied by TCRdb to the PCR reads, yields one record per CDR3 protein. The sample includes some 300,000 distinct CDR3 sequences, 10% of them seen just once. Germline-derived CDR1 and CDR2 are SGHNT and YYREEE (reference sequence). This CDR3 has 16 amino acids. Between the trimmed V and J ends, which lost 0 bases and 0 bases, there was a span of 9 bases. This sample is drawn from a study of T-cell reconstitution after alpha-beta-depleted transplantation in children. The study's findings and limits: Expanded graft clones numbering several hundred reportedly gave rise to alpha-beta T cells about two months after transplant.

The starting material was PBMCs, obtained before TCRalphabeta/CD19-depleted stem cell transplant. The J gene is TRBJ2-2, the V gene TRBV5-4; D is undetermined. This sequence originates from a boy younger than two with acute myeloid leukemia, due to receive a stem cell transplant. The CDR3: CASSLVPLANTGELFF. The DNA for the CDR3 is TGTGCCAGCAGCTTGGTGCCACTCGCGAACACCGGGGAGCTGTTTTTT.